Below, one T cell receptor beta chain is given with its context. Antigen unknown. Libraries were prepared by immunoSEQ multiplex PCR; TCRdb keeps only in-frame clonotypes and omits some of them. Of approximately 1,500,000 clones listed, roughly 98% were seen once; the top ten hold roughly 0.42%. The sample belongs to a study of shared clonotypes between healthy human individuals. Study summary: Donors had three CD4 naive, three CD4 memory, two CD8 naive and one CD8 memory plate apiece.

The CDR3 sequence is 16 residues long. The V gene end was trimmed by 2 bases and the J gene end by 7 bases; junction bases not matched to a gene: 5. Per germline, CDR1 LGHNA and CDR2 YSLEER. Findings and caveats of the study: Approximately 5.1% was the fraction of naive CD4 clonotypes found shared across a few donors. In general, naive subsets displayed greater estimated richness than memory subsets did. Represented genetic and exposure-history diversity was restricted by having few donors.

Sequenced sample: naive CD4+ T cells sorted from blood. Subset defined: CD45RA+ positively selected. This clonotype originated in a man aged 25 to 40 in good health. The V call is TRBV4-3, the J call TRBJ2-1, with 13 bases that match TRBD2. The CDR3 nucleotides are TGCGCCAGCAGCCAAAGACTAGCGGGAGGTAGGAATGAGCAGTTCTTC. Residues: CASSQRLAGGRNEQFF.